Given below is one T cell receptor beta chain in context. The sample originates from a study of blood T cell repertoires in COVID-19. About the study: Donors in the United States, Italy and Spain gave samples during acute or convalescent COVID-19. The analysed material was cDNA or gDNA that came from T cells, B-cell-depleted T cells, or PBMCs.

Trimming at V came to 0 bases and at J to 10 bases, leaving 12 bases not matched to a gene. The CDR3 extends over 17 amino acids. Per the germline V gene, CDR1 is SGHRS and CDR2 is YFSETQ. Original processing methods: Scientists estimated how many nucleated cells there were by amplifying reference gene primers. Only in-frame clones appear in the TCRdb table, and some are missing; sequencing was by immunoSEQ multiplex PCR. V and J calls and clone size come straight from that table; D and trimming were deduced from the DNA. The sample shows approximately 260,000 clones, 75% to 90% of them seen only once. A Seattle source enrolled patients during active infection and followed them longitudinally.

Input material: peripheral blood. The clonotype originates from a woman between 65 and 79 years old with COVID-19, enrolled during active disease. This chain uses TRBV5-1 with TRBJ1-6; 8 nucleotides match TRBD1. The CDR3 is CASSLEGQGAEGSPLHF. In nucleotides, the CDR3 is TGCGCCAGCAGCTTGGAGGGGCAGGGGGCAGAGGGCTCACCCCTCCACTTT. The complete variable domain, with remaining parts taken from reference TRBV5-1 and TRBJ1-6, reads KAGVTQTPRYLIKTRGQQVTLSCSPISGHRSVSWYQQTPGQGLQFLFEYFSETQRNKGNFPGRFSGRQFSNSRSEMNVSTLELGDSALYLCASSLEGQGAEGSPLHFGNGTRLTVT.